These 11 T cell receptor beta chains originate from one sample sequenced in a study of vaccination and CD4 T cells after COVID-19. The Oncomine TCR Beta short-read assay sequenced DNA from cultured CD4+ T cells. TCRdb redid the calling of the PCR reads with MiXCR, one entry per CDR3 protein. Here the sample spans approximately 12,000 distinct CDR3 sequences, roughly 68% being singletons. Specified treatment: roughly 10-day PBMC culture with coronavirus spike peptide pools or control peptides (ViraFEST assay). For these receptors, no antigen is known. This material consisted of CD4+ T cells from blood, cultured in vitro, taken before SARS-CoV-2 vaccination. These receptors were collected from a human donor who had recovered from COVID-19.

V usage is TRBV12-3 or TRBV12-4 and J usage is TRBJ2-1, with D tentatively TRBD2 (5 bases). Trimming pared 6 bases from V and 2 bases from J, leaving 11 bases between. The CDR3 extends over 14 amino acids. The CDR3 spells CASRRAETYNEQFF. The CDR3 DNA reads as TGTGCCAGCAGGAGAGCGGAAACCTACAATGAGCAGTTCTTC.

The rearrangement joins TRBV29-1 to TRBJ1-1, with D possibly matching TRBD1 (6 bases). Trimming left V 1 base short and J 0 bases short, with 9 bases between. The length of the CDR3 is 14 residues. Germline CDR1 and CDR2: SQVTM and ANQGSEA. The CDR3 DNA is TGCAGCGTTGAAGGTGACAGGTTGAACACTGAAGCTTTCTTT. Amino acid sequence: CSVEGDRLNTEAFF. Filled out from reference TRBV29-1 and TRBJ1-1, the complete variable domain reads SAVISQKPSRDICQRGTSLTIQCQVDSQVTMMFWYRQQPGQSLTLIATANQGSEATYESGFVIDKFPISRPNLTFSTLTVSNMSPEDSSIYLCSVEGDRLNTEAFFGQGTRLTVV.

This clonotype was seen once. The gene calls are TRBV20-1 and TRBJ2-7; a possible D gene is TRBD2 (5 bases). There are 16 residues in the CDR3. Germline V gene lookup returns CDR1 DFQATT and CDR2 SNEGSKA (reference sequence). Deletions cut 0 bases from V and 6 bases from J, with 21 bases between. The CDR3 DNA is TGCAGTGCTAGAGAGCAGAGGGAGCGCCCATTTCGCGAGCAGTACTTC. Translating gives CSAREQRERPFREQYF.

The chain recombines TRBV6-1 with TRBJ1-2; 8 nucleotides line up with TRBD1. Germline CDR1 is MNHNS and CDR2 is SASEGT. J lost 6 bases, V lost 6 bases, and 6 bases had no gene match. There are 13 residues in the CDR3. The CDR3 DNA reads TGTGCCAGCAGCGCCGACAGGGGAAATGGCTACACCTTC. This translates into CASSADRGNGYTF.

The V call is TRBV5-8, the J call TRBJ2-7, with TRBD2 as a possible D gene (5 bases). The V gene's germline CDR1 is SGHTS and CDR2 YDEGEE. V was cut by 7 bases and J by 7 bases, with 18 bases left in between. This CDR3 comprises 13 residues. CDR3 coding DNA: TGTGCCAGCCGTACGGGCGGGTGGAAAGAGCAGTACTTC. Its protein product is CASRTGGWKEQYF.

The V gene is TRBV4-1, the J gene TRBJ2-4, with D perhaps matching TRBD2 (7 bases). The CDR3 has 14 amino acids. Germline CDR1 and CDR2: MGHRA and YSYEKL. Trimming took off 2 bases at V and 8 bases at J, with 13 bases between the two ends. This CDR3 reads CASSQRRGGDIQYF. The CDR3 DNA sequence: TGCGCCAGCAGCCAAAGGAGAGGGGGGGACATTCAGTACTTC.

In this sample, this clonotype turned up a few times. The rearrangement joins TRBV11-2 to TRBJ2-3; 12 positions match TRBD2. CDR1 is SGHAT, CDR2 FQNNGV, per germline. V lost 4 bases and J lost 6; bases outside the gene matches: 8. The CDR3 spans 16 residues. The DNA of the CDR3 is TGTGCCAGCAGCTGGAGACTAGCGGGAGATGTGGATACGCAGTATTTT. It specifies CASSWRLAGDVDTQYF.

The gene calls are TRBV12-3 or TRBV12-4 and TRBJ1-5, with D perhaps TRBD1 (6 bases). This CDR3 comprises 13 residues. Trimming cost V 3 bases and J 4 bases, with 7 bases left between them. Here the CDR3 reads CASSFQGNQPQHF. The CDR3 nucleotides are TGTGCCAGCAGTTTCCAGGGGAATCAGCCCCAGCATTTT.

This clonotype turned up a few times. The chain employs TRBV7-2 and TRBJ2-3; TRBD2 agrees at 11 bases. The CDR3 runs 16 residues. V shed 3 bases and J 2 bases; nucleotides not matched to a gene: 4. Germline V gene sequence: CDR1 SGHTA, CDR2 FQGNSA. DNA of the CDR3: TGTGCCAGCAGCTTTATGGGACTAGCGGACACAGATACGCAGTATTTT. Translating it yields CASSFMGLADTDTQYF.

CDR3 in amino acids: CASSQAGLASGELFF. The CDR3 nucleotides are TGCGCCAGCAGCCAAGCGGGACTAGCATCCGGGGAGCTGTTTTTT. The V call is TRBV4-3, the J call TRBJ2-2; 9 nucleotides match TRBD2. Germline V gene sequence: CDR1 LGHNA, CDR2 YSLEER. The CDR3 has 15 amino acids. Trimming removed 1 base from V and 6 bases from J; junction bases left unmatched: 3.

The CDR3 coding sequence is TGTGCCACCAAAGGGGACAATGAGCAGTTCTTC. This codes for CATKGDNEQFF. V is TRBV24-1 and J is TRBJ2-1; tentative D call: TRBD1 (5 bases). Germline lookup yields CDR1 KGHDR and CDR2 SFDVKD. Trimming removed 8 bases at V and 5 bases at J, with 6 bases between. This CDR3 has 11 residues.